Following are 29 T cell receptor beta chains from one sample sequenced in a study of T-cell reconstitution after alpha-beta-depleted transplantation in children. This sample's TCRbeta library carried unique molecular identifier barcodes. MiXCR was run by TCRdb on the PCR reads, yielding one entry per CDR3 protein. Of roughly 670,000 distinct CDR3 sequences listed, over 10% are singletons. Sequencing used PBMCs, obtained before TCRalphabeta/CD19-depleted stem cell transplant. The source is a girl aged 2-10 years with congenital amegakaryocytic thrombocytopenia, due to receive a stem cell transplant.

This sequence joins TRBV7-3 and TRBJ2-2; possibly TRBD1 or TRBD2 for D (6 bases each). The V gene's germline CDR1 is SGHTA and CDR2 FQGTGA. Trimming left V 2 bases short and J 4 bases short, with 11 bases between. This CDR3 comprises 15 residues. The DNA for the CDR3 is TGTGCCAGCAGCTTATTTGGGGGGCTCACCGGGGAGCTGTTTTTT. Residues: CASSLFGGLTGELFF.

This clonotype came up a few times. This chain links TRBV20-1 with TRBJ2-7, with D possibly called TRBD1 or TRBD2 (5 bases each). CDR1 DFQATT and CDR2 SNEGSKA come from the germline V gene (reference sequence). Deletions cut 5 bases from V and 2 bases from J, with 16 bases between. This CDR3 comprises 14 residues. The CDR3 coding sequence is TGCAGTGCTGGCGAGGGGCCTAGAGCCTACGAGCAGTACTTC. It is translated as CSAGEGPRAYEQYF.

This clonotype was counted at least ten times. The CDR3 sequence: CASSLVLDYEQYF. The CDR3 DNA reads TGCGCCAGCAGCTTGGTGCTAGACTACGAGCAGTACTTC. The rearrangement links TRBV5-1 to TRBJ2-7; D is undetermined. Germline V CDR1 and CDR2: SGHRS, YFSETQ. The CDR3 loop spans 13 amino acids. The V and J ends lost 0 bases and 3 bases respectively, with 7 bases between them.

This chain links TRBV12-3 or TRBV12-4 with TRBJ2-7; D remains unclear. This CDR3 region has 15 residues. V was clipped by 3 bases and J by 7 bases, with 19 bases between them. The CDR3 here is CASSFPGSLGWEQYF. CDR3 coding DNA: TGTGCCAGCAGTTTTCCCGGCAGCCTAGGGTGGGAGCAGTACTTC.

The chain combines TRBV29-1 with TRBJ2-5; 9 bases match TRBD2. The CDR3 is made up of 17 amino acids. The V and J ends lost 2 bases and 5 bases, in that order; junction bases with no gene match: 15. In germline, CDR1 is SQVTM, CDR2 ANQGSEA. The CDR3 nucleotides are TGCAGCGTTGAATTGCGGCGGGAGGGCCTTGATGGGGAGACCCAGTACTTC. Its protein is CSVELRREGLDGETQYF.

This clonotype was detected many times. The chain recombines TRBV11-1 with TRBJ1-6; D is perhaps TRBD1 (5 bases). V shed 3 bases and J shed 0 bases, with 21 bases lying between them. The CDR3 is 20 residues long. Germline values: CDR1 SGHAT, CDR2 FQDESV (reference sequence). The CDR3 coding sequence is TGTGCCAGCAGCTTCCCCACAGGACGGGGATCGAGCTCCTATAATTCACCCCTCCACTTT. It is translated as CASSFPTGRGSSSYNSPLHF.

This clonotype appeared many times. The V call is TRBV3-1, the J call TRBJ2-1; tentative D call: TRBD2 (5 bases). The CDR3 is 15 amino acids. V was trimmed by 4 bases and J by 0 bases, leaving 10 bases between them. Germline V gives CDR1 LGHDT, CDR2 YNNKEL (reference sequence). In nucleotides, the CDR3 is TGTGCCAGCAGCCCTACCCGGGACTCCTACAATGAGCAGTTCTTC. Its protein is CASSPTRDSYNEQFF.

This clonotype has a handful of counts. This chain joins TRBV7-2 and TRBJ2-5; D may match TRBD1 or TRBD2 (5 bases each). The germline CDR1 and CDR2 sequences are SGHTA and FQGNSA. The V and J ends lost 4 bases and 0 bases respectively, with 9 bases between them. This CDR3 spans 14 amino acids. The CDR3 DNA follows: TGTGCCAGCAGCTCCGGGGCTTACCAAGAGACCCAGTACTTC. This sequence encodes CASSSGAYQETQYF.

In its sample, this clonotype was seen many times. The J gene is TRBJ1-2, the V gene TRBV5-1, with D unresolved. CDR3 length equals 15 residues. V lost 3 bases, J lost 0 bases, and 12 bases lay in between. The germline V gene encodes CDR1 SGHRS and CDR2 YFSETQ. DNA for the CDR3: TGCGCCAGCAGCTCCCCGGAGGGAGCTAACTATGGCTACACCTTC. It yields the protein CASSSPEGANYGYTF. The whole variable domain, filled in from reference TRBV5-1 and TRBJ1-2, reads KAGVTQTPRYLIKTRGQQVTLSCSPISGHRSVSWYQQTPGQGLQFLFEYFSETQRNKGNFPGRFSGRQFSNSRSEMNVSTLELGDSALYLCASSSPEGANYGYTFGSGTRLTVV.

This clonotype showed up many times. The V call is TRBV20-1, the J call TRBJ2-2; 9 positions match TRBD2. In germline, CDR1 is DFQATT, CDR2 SNEGSKA (reference sequence). This CDR3 has 15 amino acids. The V segment lost 3 bases and the J segment 7 bases; nucleotides outside the gene matches: 9. The CDR3 region has the DNA TGCAGTGCTAGCCCTAGCGGGATAGGTGGCGGGGAGCTGTTTTTT. It translates to CSASPSGIGGGELFF.

In this sample, this clonotype turned up a few times. The chain is built from TRBV15 and TRBJ2-5, with TRBD2 identical over 11 bases. V trimming: 0 bases; J trimming: 5 bases; junction bases outside the gene matches: 11. This CDR3 region has 18 residues. From germline, CDR1 is LNHNV and CDR2 YYDKDF (reference sequence). DNA for the CDR3: TGTGCCACCAGCAGAGACATAGGGGGACTAGCGGACCCTGAGACCCAGTACTTC. Protein sequence: CATSRDIGGLADPETQYF.

This clonotype has a handful of counts. The chain recombines TRBV27 with TRBJ2-7; no definite D call. Looked up from germline, CDR1 is MNHEY and CDR2 is SMNVEV (reference sequence). With 1 base removed from V and 0 bases from J, the gap between germline ends came to 13 bases. The CDR3 length is 16 residues. CDR3 loop: CASSLLAGVSSYEQYF. CDR3 DNA sequence: TGTGCCAGCAGTTTATTAGCTGGCGTGTCCTCCTACGAGCAGTACTTC.

The V and J genes are TRBV3-1 and TRBJ1-6; D is ambiguous. The V gene lost 1 base and the J gene lost 15 bases, with 7 bases spanning the gap. The germline V gene encodes CDR1 LGHDT and CDR2 YNNKEL (reference sequence). This CDR3 region has 11 residues. Written as DNA, the CDR3 is TGTGCCAGCAGCCAAGGCGCTGGCCTCCACTTT. Amino acids: CASSQGAGLHF.

This clonotype was detected many times. The chain is built from TRBV20-1 and TRBJ1-2; D not certain. This CDR3 is built from 13 residues. CDR1 and CDR2 from the germline V gene are DFQATT and SNEGSKA (reference sequence). V was shortened by 3 bases and J by 3 bases, with 11 bases between the two germline ends. CDR3 residues: CSASDEQYYGYTF. For the CDR3, the DNA is TGCAGTGCTAGTGATGAACAGTACTATGGCTACACCTTC.

The CDR3 spells CSARGRIRQETQYF. Here the CDR3 DNA reads TGCAGTGCTAGAGGTCGGATACGTCAAGAGACCCAGTACTTC. The chain joins TRBV20-1 to TRBJ2-5, with D uncertain. Germline CDR1 DFQATT, CDR2 SNEGSKA (reference sequence). CDR3 length: 14 residues. Trimming shortened V by 1 base and J by 2 bases, and 11 bases separated the two germline ends.

The J gene is TRBJ2-1, the V gene TRBV20-1; TRBD2 is a possible D gene (6 bases). The germline gives CDR1 DFQATT, CDR2 SNEGSKA (reference sequence). V was trimmed by 0 bases and J by 2 bases, leaving 14 bases between them. This CDR3 is built from 16 residues. The CDR3 reads CSARDPRSGPYNEQFF. The CDR3 region has the DNA TGCAGTGCTAGAGACCCCCGGAGCGGGCCCTACAATGAGCAGTTCTTC.

This clonotype was observed a handful of times. The V and J genes are TRBV4-1 and TRBJ2-7; D is possibly TRBD2 (6 bases). Per the germline V gene, CDR1 is MGHRA and CDR2 is YSYEKL. Trimming removed 0 bases at V and 2 bases at J, with 14 bases between. CDR3 length: 16 residues. The DNA of the CDR3 is TGCGCCAGCAGCCAAGAAGGCGGGATTCCTACCTACGAGCAGTACTTC. This translates into CASSQEGGIPTYEQYF.

This clonotype was recorded at least ten times. The rearrangement joins TRBV20-1 to TRBJ2-3, with TRBD1 identical over 9 bases. CDR1 DFQATT and CDR2 SNEGSKA come from the germline V gene (reference sequence). The CDR3 loop spans 14 amino acids. V shed 5 bases and J 2 bases; nucleotides not matched to a gene: 5. The CDR3 protein is CSAHLQGATDTQYF. DNA of the CDR3: TGCAGTGCTCACCTACAGGGGGCCACAGATACGCAGTATTTT.

The chain employs TRBV2 and TRBJ2-6; the D is unclear. CDR3 size: 16 residues. The V end lost 4 bases, the J end lost 0 bases, and 10 bases lay between the germline ends. Germline V CDR1 and CDR2: SNHLY, FYNNEI. The CDR3 region is CASSVLGSSGANVLTF. For the CDR3, the DNA is TGTGCCAGCAGTGTTCTGGGATCCTCTGGGGCCAACGTCCTGACTTTC. The whole variable domain, remainder taken from reference TRBV2 and TRBJ2-6, is EPEVTQTPSHQVTQMGQEVILRCVPISNHLYFYWYRQILGQKVEFLVSFYNNEISEKSEIFDDQFSVERPDGSNFTLKIRSTKLEDSAMYFCASSVLGSSGANVLTFGAGSRLTVL.

The chain recombines TRBV5-6 with TRBJ2-1; TRBD2 matches 9 bases. This CDR3 region has 17 residues. J was trimmed by 8 bases and V by 3 bases; bases with no gene match: 15. Per germline, CDR1 SGHDT and CDR2 YYEEEE. CDR3 sequence: CASSSARVGTSLDEQFF. In DNA form, the CDR3 reads TGTGCCAGCAGCTCGGCTCGGGTCGGGACTAGCCTGGATGAGCAGTTCTTC.

With respect to this clonotype: Given a much more abundant clone one base away, this may be a read error. In DNA, the CDR3 is TGTGCCAGCAGTTTCGGGTTAAGCGGCGACACCTTC. It is translated as CASSFGLSGDTF. The chain links TRBV12-3 or TRBV12-4 to TRBJ1-2; D unclear. Trimming took 3 bases from V and 12 from J, leaving 14 bases between them. There are 12 residues in the CDR3.

The chain links TRBV29-1 to TRBJ2-7; D gene unclear. Germline V CDR1 and CDR2: SQVTM, ANQGSEA. The CDR3 is 12 residues long. The ends were cut back, 6 bases at V and 2 bases at J, with 11 bases in the middle. In DNA, the CDR3 is TGCAGCGTAGGGCCCCAACCCTACGAGCAGTACTTC. Translated, it gives CSVGPQPYEQYF.

This clonotype appeared many times. The genes are TRBV28 and TRBJ2-7, with a tentative D call TRBD1 (6 bases). Trimming took 3 bases from V and 4 from J, leaving 13 bases between them. CDR1 and CDR2 from the germline V gene are MDHEN and SYDVKM. The CDR3 consists of 14 residues. The CDR3, as DNA: TGTGCCAGCAGTTTTAGGCAGGGGCTATACGAGCAGTACTTC. Translating it yields CASSFRQGLYEQYF.

The V gene is TRBV18, the J gene TRBJ1-4; D is possibly TRBD1 (5 bases). Germline values: CDR1 KGHSH, CDR2 LQKENI. The germline V and J ends were trimmed by 2 bases and 3 bases, with 7 bases remaining between them. There are 14 residues in the CDR3. CDR3 loop: CASSPGRANEKLFF. CDR3 DNA sequence: TGTGCCAGCTCACCAGGCAGGGCTAATGAAAAACTGTTTTTT.

The table lists this clonotype with many counts. The chain links TRBV5-1 to TRBJ1-2, with D hard to call. Germline V gene sequence: CDR1 SGHRS, CDR2 YFSETQ. The CDR3 runs 13 residues. V lost 4 bases, J lost 5 bases, and 12 bases lay in between. This CDR3 is CASSVNTDYGYTF. The CDR3 DNA is TGCGCCAGCAGCGTGAACACAGATTATGGCTACACCTTC.

Ten or more counts support this clonotype. The rearrangement joins TRBV5-1 to TRBJ1-3, with unresolved D. CDR1 and CDR2 (germline): SGHRS, YFSETQ. V was cut by 1 base and J by 8 bases, with 13 bases left in between. The CDR3 spans 14 residues. DNA for the CDR3: TGCGCCAGCAGCTTGTCCAGACGTGAAGACACCATATATTTT. It encodes CASSLSRREDTIYF.

This clonotype was seen at least ten times. CDR3: CSADSGRRLGDTQYF. For the CDR3, the DNA is TGCAGTGCTGATAGCGGGAGAAGGTTGGGAGATACGCAGTATTTT. The chain has TRBV20-1 and TRBJ2-3; 9 nucleotides align to TRBD2. V trimming: 5 bases; J trimming: 5 bases; junction bases outside the gene matches: 11. The V gene's germline CDR1 is DFQATT and CDR2 SNEGSKA (reference sequence). CDR3 length: 15 residues.

This clonotype was seen many times. The chain carries TRBV12-5 and TRBJ2-3; the match to TRBD2 covers 7 bases. CDR1 and CDR2 (germline): LGHNT, FRNRAP. The CDR3 sequence is 16 residues long. The trim removed 4 bases at V and 0 bases at J, leaving 7 bases unmatched. CDR3 DNA: TGTGCTAGTGGTTCCCACCAGGGAGGGAGCACAGATACGCAGTATTTT. Amino acids: CASGSHQGGSTDTQYF.

The chain links TRBV4-1 to TRBJ2-7; 11 bases align to TRBD2. Germline CDR1 MGHRA, CDR2 YSYEKL. After removal of 0 bases from V and 3 bases from J, the junction contained 10 bases not matched to a gene. The CDR3 has 18 amino acids. CDR3 DNA sequence: TGCGCCAGCAGCCAAGAAGGTGATGGACTAGCGGGCATCTACGAGCAGTACTTC. It codes for CASSQEGDGLAGIYEQYF.